This TCR beta chain is from a study of blood T cell repertoires in COVID-19. For the study at large: The samples span acute and convalescent COVID-19 from the United States, Italy and Spain. T cells, B-cell-depleted T cells, or PBMCs supplied cDNA or gDNA.

This clone has just one count. V lost 9 bases, J lost 5 bases, and 3 bases stayed unmatched. Germline lookup yields CDR1 KGHDR and CDR2 SFDVKD. The CDR3 extends over 13 amino acids. Source study methods: For nucleated cells, counts were estimated from reference gene primer amplification. Assay used: immunoSEQ multiplex PCR; TCRdb lists only in-frame clones, some missing. V, J and clone size reflect that table, while D and trimming were determined from the DNA. The table lists roughly 140,000 clones, more than 75% of them singletons, with less than 4.5% in the top ten. Sequences were obtained from peripheral blood. The chain carries TRBV24-1 and TRBJ1-6; 7 bases fit TRBD1. The TCR comes from a woman at least 80 years old with acute or convalescent COVID-19. The CDR3, as DNA: TGTGCCACCCGAGGGACAGATAATTCACCCCTCCACTTT. Translating it yields CATRGTDNSPLHF.